The source of this TCR beta chain is a study of early T cells in non-severe SARS-CoV-2 infection. Overall study results and limits: Private and CD4 specificities were missed by VDJdb matching, skewed to anti-spike CD8.

The CDR3 has 19 amino acids. V gave up 3 bases and J gave up 0 bases; unmatched junction bases: 11. Germline V lookup: CDR1 SGHRS, CDR2 YFSETQ. Concerning this clonotype itself: Its antigen is as yet unknown.

Unique molecular identifiers were affixed to single, distinct cDNA molecules. Via MiXCR, TCRdb re-called the 5' RACE reads, giving one row per CDR3 protein. This sample has 75,000 to 100,000 distinct CDR3 sequences, with roughly 14% found just once. Sequenced material: whole blood. The clonotype comes from an adult who was a healthcare worker with PCR-confirmed SARS-CoV-2 infection or an uninfected control (not recorded which). The chain carries TRBV5-1 and TRBJ2-1, with 11 bases aligning to TRBD2. The CDR3: CASSSRKTSGVNSYNEQFF. CDR3 bases: TGCGCCAGCAGCTCCCGGAAGACTAGCGGGGTGAACTCCTACAATGAGCAGTTCTTC.